The sequence of this TCR beta chain was determined in a study of beta chain features in type 1 diabetes. Looking at the study overall: Age, gender, cell numbers and subset yield matched between patients and controls. Overall study findings and caveats: Patients and controls would be equally affected if PCR favored shorter templates. Still unanswered here is whether HLA type influences TCRB rearrangement.

J gave up 1 base and V 0 bases, and 4 bases lay outside the gene matches. Germline CDR1 is LGHNA and CDR2 is YSLEER. The CDR3 is 18 amino acids. One heparinised blood draw averaging around 0.12 L was given by each donor. Since all of the isolated RNA was reverse transcribed, expressed TCRB transcripts were what got sequenced. Repertoires were generated with immunoSEQ multiplex PCR, while TCRdb's copy carries only in-frame clones and drops some. The repertoire has over 300,000 clones, roughly 8% of them found once; the top ten carry under 0.5%. This clone has more than one count but fewer than ten. What it binds is unknown.

V and J are TRBV4-3 and TRBJ2-3, with 13 nucleotides matching TRBD2. The receptor's source is a woman younger than 30 in good health. Input material: central memory CD4+ T cells from blood. CDR3 sequence reads: CASSQEGTSGTRTDTQYF. The CDR3 DNA reads as TGCGCCAGCAGCCAAGAGGGGACTAGCGGGACCCGCACAGATACGCAGTATTTT.